This is a list of T cell receptor beta chains from one sample in a study of CD8+ T cells in alopecia areata. Here immunoSEQ multiplex PCR was the method, and the copy in TCRdb shows in-frame clones only, minus some. Of around 190,000 clones listed, roughly three fifths were seen once; the top ten hold nearly 5%. Material for sequencing was CD8+ T cells sorted from blood. The receptors shown here come from a human donor in good health. The CDR3 runs from the conserved cysteine through the conserved F or W. A D gene is named only where the DNA matches it firmly. Some rows have no size entry. The others give once, few or many, or a class for an expanded clone.

cdr3_nt cdr3_aa v_call d_call clone_size j_call
TGTGCCAGCAGCTGGCCTGCTTTAAACAATGAGCAGTTCTTC CASSWPALNNEQFF TRBV7-9 . few TRBJ2-1
TGCGCCAGCAGTTACGATTCCGGGGAGCTGTTTTTT CASSYDSGELFF TRBV5-1 . . TRBJ2-2
TGCAGTGCCCACAGCAATGAGCAGTTCTTC CSAHSNEQFF TRBV20-1 . . TRBJ2-1
TGTGCCAGCAGTTCAACAGGGGCTTTAACCGAAGCTTTCTTT CASSSTGALTEAFF TRBV6-5 TRBD1 . TRBJ1-1
TGTGCCAGCAGCCCCGGGTCCGGGGGGGAGTTCTTC CASSPGSGGEFF TRBV7-6 TRBD2 few TRBJ2-1
TGTGCCTGGAGTTCAAACTTCATTAATAGCAATCAGCCCCAGCATTTT CAWSSNFINSNQPQHF TRBV30 . once TRBJ1-5
TGTGCCAGCAGACCGGGACACAGGAACACTGAAGCTTTCTTT CASRPGHRNTEAFF TRBV6-1 . . TRBJ1-1
TGTGCCAGCAGCGGTTTGTACCAAGAGACCCAGTACTTC CASSGLYQETQYF TRBV11-1 . . TRBJ2-5
TGCGCCAGCAGCTTGGGGAGCGGGGGTGGCTACACCCAGTACTTC CASSLGSGGGYTQYF TRBV5-1 TRBD2 . TRBJ2-5
TGTGCCATCAGTGAGCCCGGCTACGAGCAGTACTTC CAISEPGYEQYF TRBV10-3 . . TRBJ2-7
TGTGCCAGCAGTCCGTCCGGGGTGAACACTGAAGCTTTCTTT CASSPSGVNTEAFF TRBV27 . few TRBJ1-1
TGTGCCAGCAGCCAAGAGCGGGGGGTAGGGCAGCCCCAGCATTTT CASSQERGVGQPQHF TRBV4-2 . . TRBJ1-5
TGTGCCAGCAGCGTGGGGTGGACTAATGAAAAACTGTTTTTT CASSVGWTNEKLFF TRBV9 . . TRBJ1-4
TGTGCCTGGAGAGGGGGCTTCTACGAGCAGTACTTC CAWRGGFYEQYF TRBV30 TRBD1 . TRBJ2-7
TGCGCCAGCAGTCAGGAGGGGGCGACAGATACGCAGTATTTT CASSQEGATDTQYF TRBV23-1 . . TRBJ2-3
TGTGCCAGCAGCTTAGGACAGGGTCGTACGTACGAGCAGTACTTC CASSLGQGRTYEQYF TRBV7-9 TRBD1 . TRBJ2-7
TGCAGCGTTGAGATGGCAGCGCGCACAGATACGCAGTATTTT CSVEMAARTDTQYF TRBV29-1 . . TRBJ2-3
TGTGCCAGCAGTTCTTCCGGGACTAGCGGGACAGATACGCAGTATTTT CASSSSGTSGTDTQYF TRBV6-4 TRBD2 many TRBJ2-3
TGCAGCGTTGCTTACAGGGGGCGCTCCTACAATGAGCAGTTCTTC CSVAYRGRSYNEQFF TRBV29-1 TRBD1 . TRBJ2-1
TGCGCCAGCAGCCAAGATTTAGGGCGGTCTCGGACCGGGGAGCTGTTTTTT CASSQDLGRSRTGELFF TRBV4-1 . . TRBJ2-2
TGTGCCAGCAGTGACGATCCGATGTTGACAGGGGGAAATCAGCCCCAGCATTTT CASSDDPMLTGGNQPQHF TRBV13 TRBD1 . TRBJ1-5
TGCGCCAGCAGCCACACCCCGACAGGGAACACTGAAGCTTTCTTT CASSHTPTGNTEAFF TRBV4-1 . once TRBJ1-1
TGTGCCTGGAGCGCTAGCGGGGGGTATACTGAGCAGTTCTTC CAWSASGGYTEQFF TRBV30 TRBD2 . TRBJ2-1
TGTGCCAGCAGCTCCCAGGGGTACGGCGAGCAGTACTTC CASSSQGYGEQYF TRBV5-6 . few TRBJ2-7
TGTGCCAGCAGTTTCGGGACTAGCAAAAGAGGGGAGCAGTTCTTC CASSFGTSKRGEQFF TRBV27 TRBD2 once TRBJ2-1
TGCGCCAGCAGCCAAGAGACAGGCCGTGGGGAAAAACTGTTTTTT CASSQETGRGEKLFF TRBV4-1 . once TRBJ1-4
TGTGCCAGCAGCCCGATCGCAGGGACGGAGATCTATGGCTACACCTTC CASSPIAGTEIYGYTF TRBV5-4 . . TRBJ1-2
TGTGCCAGTAGTATAGGCCTCAGGGGCGTAAACTATGGCTACACCTTC CASSIGLRGVNYGYTF TRBV19 . few TRBJ1-2
TGTGCCAGCAGTTCAAGGCCTGGGGCCAACGTCCTGACTTTC CASSSRPGANVLTF TRBV28 . . TRBJ2-6
TGTGCCTGGAACGGACACGCGAACACCGGGGAGCTGTTTTTT CAWNGHANTGELFF TRBV30 . . TRBJ2-2
TGTGCCAGCGGTACCTCTGGGGCCAACGTCCTGACTTTC CASGTSGANVLTF TRBV2 . . TRBJ2-6
TGTGCCAGCAGTGCCGACAGGGAAATTTCACCCCTCCACTTT CASSADREISPLHF TRBV6-5 TRBD1 few TRBJ1-6
TGTGCCAGCAGTGGAGGGTATAGCACAGATACGCAGTATTTT CASSGGYSTDTQYF TRBV6-5 . . TRBJ2-3
TGTGCCAGCAGTGAACGAGGCAGATTACAAGAGACCCAGTACTTC CASSERGRLQETQYF TRBV6-1 . many TRBJ2-5
TGCAGCGTTGGGGACAGCACTTCATATTATGGCTACACCTTC CSVGDSTSYYGYTF TRBV29-1 TRBD1 . TRBJ1-2
TGTGCCAGCAGCTTAGATTCAGGCCAGGGCATGGAGACCCAGTACTTC CASSLDSGQGMETQYF TRBV11-2 . . TRBJ2-5
TGTGCCAGCAGTTACCACAGGTACAATGAGCAGTTCTTC CASSYHRYNEQFF TRBV6-6 . few TRBJ2-1
TGTGCCAGCAGCTTAGGAGCAGGGACTGAAGCTTTCTTT CASSLGAGTEAFF TRBV11-3 . few TRBJ1-1
TGCGCCAGCAGCCAAGATTCGCTAGGGGGAAATTCACCCCTCCACTTT CASSQDSLGGNSPLHF TRBV4-1 . . TRBJ1-6
TGCAGCGCCACTGGGGGGACGAGTGAAGCTTTCTTT CSATGGTSEAFF TRBV29-1 . once TRBJ1-1